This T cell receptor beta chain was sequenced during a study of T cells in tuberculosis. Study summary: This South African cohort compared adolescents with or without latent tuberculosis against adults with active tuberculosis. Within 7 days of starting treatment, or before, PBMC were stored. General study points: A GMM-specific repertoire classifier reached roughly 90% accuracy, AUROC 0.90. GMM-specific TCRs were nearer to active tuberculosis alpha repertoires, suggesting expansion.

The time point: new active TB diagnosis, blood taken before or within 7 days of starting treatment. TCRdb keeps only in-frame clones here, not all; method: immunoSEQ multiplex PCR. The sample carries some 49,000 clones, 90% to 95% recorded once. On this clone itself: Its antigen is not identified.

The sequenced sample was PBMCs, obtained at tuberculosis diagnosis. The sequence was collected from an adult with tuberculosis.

Here the CDR3 DNA reads TGTGCCAGCAGTCGGACAGGGGATGGCTACACCTTC. Protein: CASSRTGDGYTF. The genes are TRBV6-1 and TRBJ1-2; 9 nucleotides line up with TRBD1. Germline values: CDR1 MNHNS, CDR2 SASEGT. The junction had 1 base not matched to a gene; V was cut back by 5 bases and J by 6 bases. CDR3 length equals 12 residues.